This T cell receptor (beta chain) stems from a study of blood T cells in healthy people across ages. V was shortened by 3 bases and J by 9 bases, with 15 bases between the two germline ends. Germline CDR1 and CDR2: SGHVS and FQNEAQ. CDR3 size: 14 residues. It was roughly 10 milliliters of peripheral blood that were drawn from each donor. At least 7 million PBMCs were isolated per sample. This clonotype was detected a few times. It was with a sample-barcoded 5' primer and a J-beta primer mix that a second PCR of roughly 7 to 12 cycles was run. TCRdb used MiXCR to reprocess the 5' RACE reads, holding one entry per CDR3 protein. This sample yields about 1.8 million distinct CDR3 sequences, of which roughly 50% are seen a single time; over 2% belongs to the top ten.

The sample taken for sequencing was blood. The chain is built from TRBV7-8 and TRBJ2-1; D not certain. The clonotype comes from a woman aged 40 to 50 in good health. The CDR3 DNA is TGTGCCAGCAGCTTTTCCCGCGACACCGGTGAGCAGTTCTTC. It yields the protein CASSFSRDTGEQFF.